A single sample is the source of the 18 T cell receptor beta chains below, sequenced in a study of cytomegalovirus exposure and HLA in healthy donors. It was with 60 Vbeta and 13 Jbeta primers that the PCR ran. This table comes from immunoSEQ multiplex PCR, and its TCRdb copy is limited to in-frame clones, with some not included. This listing includes 200,000 or so clones. Material for sequencing was PBMCs. The receptors were gathered from a boy aged 5-17 years in good health and CMV-seronegative.

This chain joins TRBV30 and TRBJ2-2, with 7 bases aligning to TRBD1. The ends lost 3 bases at V and 4 bases at J; junction bases unmatched: 8. Per the germline V gene, CDR1 is GTSNPN and CDR2 is SVGIG (reference sequence). This CDR3 is built from 15 residues. The chain's CDR3 is CAWRLGQESTGELFF. CDR3 bases: TGTGCCTGGAGGCTAGGACAGGAGAGCACCGGGGAGCTGTTTTTT.

V is TRBV9 and J is TRBJ1-4; D may be TRBD1 (5 bases). This CDR3 has 15 amino acids. Germline loops: CDR1 SGDLS, CDR2 YYNGEE. The V gene lost 4 bases and the J gene lost 6 bases, with 16 bases spanning the gap. The CDR3: CASSPDFGGDEKLFF. DNA for the CDR3: TGTGCCAGCAGCCCCGATTTTGGGGGGGATGAAAAACTGTTTTTT.

V and J are TRBV28 and TRBJ2-7; weak D call: TRBD1 (5 bases). V dropped 5 bases and J dropped 3 bases, with 20 bases sitting between them. Germline CDR1 reads MDHEN; CDR2 reads SYDVKM. This CDR3 comprises 16 residues. CDR3 DNA: TGTGCCAGCAGTCCCCCCCCCTCCTCCCAGGGCTACGAGCAGTACTTC. Its translation: CASSPPPSSQGYEQYF.

The J gene is TRBJ2-5, the V gene TRBV7-2, with 10 nucleotides matching TRBD2. With 4 bases clipped from V and 11 bases from J, the junction kept 22 bases outside the gene matches. Germline CDR1 is SGHTA and CDR2 is FQGNSA. The CDR3 contains 18 residues. As DNA, the CDR3 is TGTGCCAGCAGCTCACCTAGCGGGGGTCTTTCCCGGGGTGGGGAGCAGTACTTC. Amino acid sequence: CASSSPSGGLSRGGEQYF. Combining the CDR3 with reference TRBV7-2 and TRBJ2-5 gives the whole variable domain GAGVSQSPSNKVTEKGKDVELRCDPISGHTALYWYRQSLGQGLEFLIYFQGNSAPDKSGLPSDRFSAERTGGSVSTLTIQRTQQEDSAVYLCASSSPSGGLSRGGEQYFGPGTRLLVL.

This sequence joins TRBV9 and TRBJ2-3; possibly TRBD2 for D (7 bases). Germline V CDR1 and CDR2: SGDLS, YYNGEE. V lost 0 bases and J lost 2, with 13 bases in between. The CDR3 is 16 amino acids. The CDR3 region has the DNA TGTGCCAGCAGCGTAGGCAACGGGGGGCTCACAGATACGCAGTATTTT. Translation gives CASSVGNGGLTDTQYF.

This rearrangement joins TRBV28 to TRBJ1-5; D unresolved. The CDR3 spans 15 residues. Germline V gene sequence: CDR1 MDHEN, CDR2 SYDVKM. V lost 4 bases to trimming and J lost 0 bases, with 10 bases between them. The CDR3 DNA reads as TGTGCCAGCAGTTCCACTAGTTATAGCAATCAGCCCCAGCATTTT. Amino acid sequence: CASSSTSYSNQPQHF.

The CDR3 DNA sequence: TGTGCCACCAGCAGGGACACAACCTCCTACGAGCAGTACTTC. This sequence encodes CATSRDTTSYEQYF. This chain links TRBV15 with TRBJ2-7; possibly TRBD1 for D (5 bases). This CDR3 contains 14 residues. Germline V CDR1 and CDR2: LNHNV, YYDKDF (reference sequence). V shed 3 bases and J shed 0 bases, with 9 bases lying between them.

The V gene is TRBV27, the J gene TRBJ1-2; 7 nucleotides match TRBD1. CDR3 size: 16 residues. The V gene's germline CDR1 is MNHEY and CDR2 SMNVEV (reference sequence). V was pared by 0 bases and J by 4 bases, with 8 bases of the junction left unmatched. CDR3 region: CASSLSRSGQVYGYTF. CDR3 in DNA: TGTGCCAGCAGTTTATCGAGATCCGGACAGGTCTATGGCTACACCTTC.

This chain links TRBV6-6 with TRBJ2-3, with 9 bases that match TRBD2. Germline V gene data show CDR1 as MNHNY and CDR2 as SVGAGI (reference sequence). J lost 0 bases, V lost 6 bases, and 1 base had no gene match. The CDR3 has 14 amino acids. The CDR3 sequence is CASRRGGSTDTQYF. CDR3 nucleotides: TGTGCCAGCAGGCGGGGGGGTAGCACAGATACGCAGTATTTT.

The CDR3 sequence: CASSSRWSTGELFF. The CDR3 DNA reads as TGTGCCAGCAGCTCTCGGTGGAGCACCGGGGAGCTGTTTTTT. This rearrangement joins TRBV11-3 to TRBJ2-2; D gene unclear. Trimming stripped 4 bases from V and 4 bases from J, with 10 bases between. The CDR3 loop spans 14 amino acids. Germline V gene sequence: CDR1 SGHNT, CDR2 YENEEA. The complete variable domain, with remaining parts taken from reference TRBV11-3 and TRBJ2-2, reads EAGVVQSPRYKIIEKKQPVAFWCNPISGHNTLYWYLQNLGQGPELLIRYENEEAVDDSQLPKDRFSAERLKGVDSTLKIQPAELGDSAVYLCASSSRWSTGELFFGEGSRLTVL.

The CDR3 reads CAWNYKTVSYEQYF. For the CDR3, the DNA is TGTGCCTGGAATTATAAGACAGTCTCCTACGAGCAGTACTTC. The chain links TRBV30 to TRBJ2-7, with a possible D match to TRBD1 (5 bases). CDR1 and CDR2 (germline): GTSNPN, SVGIG (reference sequence). CDR3 length equals 14 residues. V was trimmed by 4 bases and J by 0 bases, leaving 13 bases between them.

The chain carries TRBV7-9 and TRBJ2-7; 7 nucleotides agree with TRBD2. Germline V gene lookup returns CDR1 SEHNR and CDR2 FQNEAQ (reference sequence). CDR3 size: 12 residues. The V gene end was trimmed by 11 bases and the J gene end by 1 base; junction bases not matched to a gene: 5. The CDR3 DNA follows: TGTGCCGGGGGGGACGGATCCTACGAGCAGTACTTC. This sequence encodes CAGGDGSYEQYF.

The CDR3 coding sequence is TGTGCCAGCAGTTTTAGGGGGCCCGGCACTGAAGCTTTCTTT. Translated, it gives CASSFRGPGTEAFF. This sequence joins TRBV28 and TRBJ1-1, with TRBD1 identical over 7 bases. The CDR3 covers 14 residues. The ends lost 3 bases at V and 4 bases at J; junction bases unmatched: 5. CDR1 is MDHEN and CDR2 is SYDVKM in the germline V gene.

The chain has TRBV2 and TRBJ2-3; 7 bases line up with TRBD1. CDR3 length equals 16 residues. Germline CDR1 reads SNHLY; CDR2 reads FYNNEI. Germline trimming cut 0 bases from V and 5 bases from J; bases unmatched to any gene: 8. The CDR3 spells CASSEALTGWGDTQYF. The CDR3 DNA reads as TGTGCCAGCAGTGAAGCTTTGACAGGGTGGGGAGATACGCAGTATTTT.

The chain links TRBV28 to TRBJ2-3; TRBD1 matches at 8 bases. Germline V gene data show CDR1 as MDHEN and CDR2 as SYDVKM. Trimming cost V 4 bases and J 6 bases; bases outside gene matches: 15. CDR3 length: 17 residues. CDR3: CASSSTETRGRADTQYF. The DNA of the CDR3 is TGTGCCAGCAGTTCGACAGAAACCAGGGGGCGAGCGGATACGCAGTATTTT.

The chain recombines TRBV7-2 with TRBJ2-2; no reliable D call. Germline CDR1 reads SGHTA; CDR2 reads FQGNSA. The germline V and J ends were trimmed by 0 bases and 8 bases, with 7 bases remaining between them. The CDR3 length is 13 residues. The CDR3 DNA reads TGTGCCAGCAGCTTAGCGCGCACGGGGGAGCTGTTTTTT. Translation: CASSLARTGELFF.

The chain has TRBV4-1 and TRBJ2-3, with D perhaps TRBD2 (7 bases). Per germline, CDR1 MGHRA and CDR2 YSYEKL. The CDR3 contains 19 residues. V shed 1 base and J shed 0 bases, with 20 bases lying between them. The CDR3 reads CASSQVMLGGGLSTDTQYF. The CDR3 bases are TGCGCCAGCAGCCAAGTAATGCTAGGGGGGGGGCTTAGCACAGATACGCAGTATTTT.

The V call is TRBV2, the J call TRBJ2-1; 10 nucleotides line up with TRBD1. Trimming cost V 8 bases and J 7 bases; bases outside gene matches: 8. The germline V gene encodes CDR1 SNHLY and CDR2 FYNNEI. The CDR3 has 14 amino acids. Here the CDR3 reads CASFGDRGSNEQFF. CDR3 bases: TGTGCCAGCTTCGGGGACAGGGGTAGTAATGAGCAGTTCTTC.